The clone carrying this T cell receptor beta chain showed up many times. Its antigen is unknown. The sample originates from a study of T cells in Graves' hyperthyroidism and ophthalmopathy. Study-level points and caveats: Model-based prediction identified ophthalmopathy a median 6.5 months prior to its onset.

CDR3 size: 16 residues. CDR1 is SNHLY and CDR2 is FYNNEI in the germline V gene. The ends were cut back, 6 bases at V and 5 bases at J, with 20 bases in the middle. There were TCR beta CDR3 regions amplified from RNA transcripts. Primed by the HTBI set, a first-round RT-PCR was run on the TCR CDR3. In TCRdb, the multiplex PCR reads were re-called with MiXCR into one record per CDR3 protein. Of 300,000 to 500,000 distinct CDR3 sequences detected, 15% appear once; the ten largest clones hold 32%. Exclusion followed for patients with uncontrolled infection, other autoimmune disease, pregnancy or lactation.

What was sequenced was blood. The chain has TRBV2 and TRBJ2-1; D is perhaps TRBD2 (7 bases). The sequence came from a woman aged 25 to 45 with Graves' hyperthyroidism. CDR3 DNA sequence: TGTGCCAGCAGAACCCCCCGGGGGGCGGAGGACAATGAGCAGTTCTTC. Translation: CASRTPRGAEDNEQFF.